One T cell receptor beta chain is described in this entry. Assay: immunoSEQ multiplex PCR; the TCRdb copy retains only in-frame clones and omits some. The sample has millions of clones, about 95% seen once. CDR3 length: 14 amino acids. V lost 4 bases and J lost 6, with 16 bases in between. Germline CDR1 SEHNR, CDR2 FQNEAQ (reference sequence). The data stem from a study of shared clonotypes between healthy human individuals. Naive-designated CD8 cells lacked CD45RO, were positively enriched for CCR7, and omitted terminally differentiated effector memory CD45RA+ cells. Sequencing was performed on naive CD8+ T cells sorted from blood. The V call is TRBV7-9, the J call TRBJ2-7; tentatively, D is TRBD2 (6 bases). This sequence originates from a man between 18 and 29 years old in good health. CDR3 amino acids: CASSSSGTPAEQYF. For the CDR3, the DNA is TGTGCCAGCAGCTCCTCCGGGACTCCCGCCGAGCAGTACTTC.